These 17 T cell receptor beta chains came from one sample sequenced in a study of cytomegalovirus exposure and HLA in healthy donors. The PCR ran on 60 Vbeta and 13 Jbeta primers. Sequencing was performed with immunoSEQ multiplex PCR; in TCRdb, only in-frame clones are kept and a portion is missing. The table includes 150,000 or so clones, approximately 70% detected once. Sequencing used PBMCs. The receptors originated from a man aged 18 to 30 in good health and CMV-seropositive.

The CDR3, as DNA: TGCGCCAGCAGCTTGAGTCTAGCGGGGAACACCGGGGAGCTGTTTTTT. It specifies CASSLSLAGNTGELFF. This chain connects TRBV5-1 to TRBJ2-2, with 8 bases that match TRBD2. After removal of 1 base from V and 1 base from J, the junction contained 3 bases not matched to a gene. CDR1 is SGHRS and CDR2 is YFSETQ in the germline V gene. The CDR3 sequence is 16 residues long.

The chain has TRBV7-6 and TRBJ2-1; D not certain. CDR1 and CDR2 from the germline V gene are SGHVS and FNYEAQ. Trimming left V 6 bases short and J 9 bases short, with 15 bases between. The CDR3 covers 13 residues. The CDR3 DNA reads as TGTGCCAGCAGTAGCCCTTCTACCGGTGAGCAGTTCTTC. It is translated as CASSSPSTGEQFF.

The table lists this clone with a few counts. This chain connects TRBV19 to TRBJ1-2; no firm D call. The germline V and J ends were trimmed by 1 base and 0 bases, with 6 bases remaining between them. The CDR3 covers 14 residues. The germline V gene has CDR1 LNHDA and CDR2 SQIVND (reference sequence). The CDR3 sequence is CASSIAGTNYGYTF. DNA of the CDR3: TGTGCCAGTAGTATAGCGGGGACTAACTATGGCTACACCTTC.

The chain employs TRBV7-9 and TRBJ1-2, with D unclear. Germline lookup yields CDR1 SEHNR and CDR2 FQNEAQ (reference sequence). This CDR3 is built from 12 residues. Trimming took 0 bases from V and 8 from J, leaving 7 bases between them. Here the CDR3 DNA reads TGTGCCAGCAGCTTAGCCCATGAGGGCTACACCTTC. Its protein is CASSLAHEGYTF.

This clone was observed once. V and J are TRBV2 and TRBJ2-2; 9 nucleotides match TRBD1. The J segment lost 9 bases and the V segment lost 5 bases, leaving 7 bases of the junction unmatched. Germline CDR1 is SNHLY and CDR2 is FYNNEI. The CDR3 spans 14 residues. CDR3 amino acids: CASSSGQGRRELFF. For the CDR3, the DNA is TGTGCCAGCAGTTCCGGACAGGGGAGACGGGAGCTGTTTTTT.

The chain is built from TRBV13 and TRBJ1-5; 8 nucleotides agree with TRBD1. V lost 5 bases, J lost 4 bases, and 10 bases stayed unmatched. Germline V gene data show CDR1 as PRHDT and CDR2 as FYEKMQ (reference sequence). The CDR3 has 16 residues. CDR3: CASSQRQGRINQPQHF. CDR3 DNA sequence: TGTGCCAGCAGCCAAAGACAGGGGAGGATTAATCAGCCCCAGCATTTT. The full variable domain, completed using reference TRBV13 and TRBJ1-5, is AAGVIQSPRHLIKEKRETATLKCYPIPRHDTVYWYQQGPGQDPQFLISFYEKMQSDKGSIPDRFSAQQFSDYHSELNMSSLELGDSALYFCASSQRQGRINQPQHFGDGTRLSIL.

The chain employs TRBV19 and TRBJ2-2, with D maybe TRBD2 (5 bases). The ends were cut back, 10 bases at V and 4 bases at J, with 16 bases in the middle. CDR3 length equals 14 residues. Per germline, CDR1 LNHDA and CDR2 SQIVND (reference sequence). The CDR3 region has the DNA TGTGCCACCAGCGAGAGGGCAGGCACCGGGGAGCTGTTTTTT. It codes for CATSERAGTGELFF.

The V gene is TRBV5-4, the J gene TRBJ2-1, with 7 bases matching TRBD2. The ends lost 4 bases at V and 4 bases at J; junction bases unmatched: 5. CDR1 and CDR2 from the germline V gene are SGHNT and YYREEE (reference sequence). There are 14 residues in the CDR3. The CDR3 nucleotides read TGTGCCAGCAGCCACTCGGGGGGTTACAATGAGCAGTTCTTC. The encoded protein is CASSHSGGYNEQFF.

The chain is built from TRBV2 and TRBJ2-2; 8 bases fit TRBD1. Germline V gene data show CDR1 as SNHLY and CDR2 as FYNNEI. The V gene end was trimmed by 6 bases and the J gene end by 3 bases; junction bases not matched to a gene: 6. There are 15 residues in the CDR3. The CDR3 DNA follows: TGTGCCAGCAGCGAGGACAGGGTGGACACCGGGGAGCTGTTTTTT. It specifies CASSEDRVDTGELFF.

This chain connects TRBV7-2 to TRBJ1-1; 9 bases line up with TRBD1. This CDR3 is built from 17 residues. The germline gives CDR1 SGHTA, CDR2 FQGNSA. Trimming took 0 bases from V and 0 from J; bases not matched to a gene: 5. CDR3 loop: CASSLAPTGGMNTEAFF. The DNA of the CDR3 is TGTGCCAGCAGCTTAGCCCCGACAGGGGGGATGAACACTGAAGCTTTCTTT.

This clone was counted between two and nine times. The chain employs TRBV4-1 and TRBJ1-1, with D hard to call. The germline V and J ends were trimmed by 5 bases and 1 base, with 8 bases remaining between them. The CDR3 covers 13 residues. Germline V gene lookup returns CDR1 MGHRA and CDR2 YSYEKL. CDR3 sequence reads: CASSSRGNTEAFF. CDR3 DNA: TGCGCCAGCAGCAGCCGCGGGAACACTGAAGCTTTCTTT.

This clone occurred a few times. CDR3 nucleotide sequence: TGCGCCAGCAGCCAAGGGACTAGCGGTACCGGGGAGCTGTTTTTT. It encodes CASSQGTSGTGELFF. The rearrangement uses TRBV4-1 and TRBJ2-2; 10 bases map to TRBD2. The germline V gene encodes CDR1 MGHRA and CDR2 YSYEKL. With V trimmed by 1 base and J by 5 bases, 1 base remained unmatched. This CDR3 is built from 15 residues.

This chain uses TRBV7-8 with TRBJ2-1; 9 bases fit TRBD1. With 5 bases clipped from V and 6 bases from J, the junction kept 5 bases outside the gene matches. The CDR3 is made up of 14 amino acids. From germline, CDR1 is SGHVS and CDR2 FQNEAQ. The CDR3 loop reads CASSVGTGPNEQFF. DNA of the CDR3: TGTGCCAGCAGCGTCGGGACAGGGCCCAATGAGCAGTTCTTC.

The chain employs TRBV7-8 and TRBJ1-3; weak D call: TRBD1 (5 bases). V lost 0 bases, J lost 2 bases, and 17 bases lay in between. The CDR3 runs to 18 residues. CDR1 and CDR2 (germline): SGHVS, FQNEAQ. The CDR3 loop reads CASSLAHVRVYAGNTIYF. CDR3 nucleotides: TGTGCCAGCAGCTTAGCCCACGTCAGGGTTTACGCTGGAAACACCATATATTTT.

The chain has TRBV4-1 and TRBJ2-4, with 10 nucleotides matching TRBD1. The CDR3 loop spans 15 amino acids. Germline CDR1 reads MGHRA; CDR2 reads YSYEKL. Trimming removed 5 bases from V and 6 bases from J; junction bases left unmatched: 7. The chain's CDR3 is CASSNYRDRGNIQYF. CDR3 sequence (DNA): TGCGCCAGCAGCAACTATAGGGACAGGGGAAACATTCAGTACTTC.

This clone has only one observation. The chain employs TRBV2 and TRBJ1-1, with 10 bases that match TRBD1. V lost 4 bases, J lost 0 bases, and 2 bases stayed unmatched. Germline loops: CDR1 SNHLY, CDR2 FYNNEI. There are 15 residues in the CDR3. Written as DNA, the CDR3 is TGTGCCAGCAGTGGGGACAGGGGACTGAACACTGAAGCTTTCTTT. It yields the protein CASSGDRGLNTEAFF.

In DNA form, the CDR3 reads TGTGCCAGCAGCTTTAGAGACAGGGGGCCTAATCAGCCCCAGCATTTT. Translating it yields CASSFRDRGPNQPQHF. This chain links TRBV5-6 with TRBJ1-5, with 10 bases fitting TRBD1. The CDR3 totals 16 residues. V lost 2 bases and J lost 4; bases outside the gene matches: 6. Germline V gene data show CDR1 as SGHDT and CDR2 as YYEEEE.